Included here is one T cell receptor beta chain sequence, with context. In the original workflow: Reference gene primers were amplified, and this amplification served to estimate nucleated cell counts. Repertoires were generated with immunoSEQ multiplex PCR, while TCRdb's copy carries only in-frame clones and drops some. The D gene and trimming were derived from the DNA, and the V and J assignments and clone size from that table. The sample consists of around 250,000 clones, 86% of them appearing once. This sample stems from a study of blood T cell repertoires in COVID-19. Whole-study context: The United States, Italy and Spain supplied acute and convalescent COVID-19 samples. The analysed material was cDNA or gDNA that came from T cells, B-cell-depleted T cells, or PBMCs.

V was clipped by 4 bases and J by 3 bases; unmatched bases: 4. The CDR3 consists of 14 residues. CDR1 is MNHEY and CDR2 is SVGAGI in the germline V gene. This chain joins TRBV6-5 and TRBJ2-7; 9 positions agree with TRBD1. The origin of this receptor is a man between 60 and 75 years old with acute or convalescent COVID-19. The sample taken for sequencing was peripheral blood. CDR3 sequence: CASSSPGQGYEQYF. CDR3 coding DNA: TGTGCCAGCAGTTCGCCGGGACAGGGCTACGAGCAGTACTTC.